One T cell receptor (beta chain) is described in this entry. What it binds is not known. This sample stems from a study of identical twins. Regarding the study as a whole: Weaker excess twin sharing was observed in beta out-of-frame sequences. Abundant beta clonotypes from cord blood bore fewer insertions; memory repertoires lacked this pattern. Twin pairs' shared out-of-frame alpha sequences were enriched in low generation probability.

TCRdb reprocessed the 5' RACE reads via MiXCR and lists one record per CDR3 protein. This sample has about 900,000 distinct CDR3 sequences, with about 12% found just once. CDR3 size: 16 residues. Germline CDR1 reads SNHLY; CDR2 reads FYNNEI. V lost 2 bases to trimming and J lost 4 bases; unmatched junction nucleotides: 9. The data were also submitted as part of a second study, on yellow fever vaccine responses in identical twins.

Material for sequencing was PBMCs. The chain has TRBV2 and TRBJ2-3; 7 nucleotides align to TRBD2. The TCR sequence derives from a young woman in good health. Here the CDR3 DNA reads TGTGCCAGCAGTGAATTGGTGGGAGGGGCGGCAGATACGCAGTATTTT. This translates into CASSELVGGAADTQYF.